These 21 T cell receptor beta chains were sequenced from one sample in a study of TIL therapy for anti-PD-1-resistant metastatic lung cancer. Sample time point: pre-treatment sample, taken before nivolumab and TIL therapy. The immunoSEQ assay was v3. Data came from immunoSEQ multiplex PCR; TCRdb stores just in-frame clones and leaves some out. There are about 55,000 clones in the sample; roughly four fifths occur only once, and about 2.7% lies in the top ten. The sample consisted of blood, taken at baseline. These receptors all stem from a person aged 25 to 80 with non-small cell lung cancer.

In this sample, this clone turned up once. The chain carries TRBV7-9 and TRBJ1-2; 8 bases agree with TRBD1. The V segment lost 4 bases and the J segment 2 bases; nucleotides outside the gene matches: 6. The CDR3 spans 15 residues. CDR1 and CDR2 from the germline V gene are SEHNR and FQNEAQ (reference sequence). As DNA, the CDR3 is TGTGCCAGCAGCTCCTCGGACAGGGCAAACTATGGCTACACCTTC. Residues: CASSSSDRANYGYTF.

The chain has TRBV2 and TRBJ2-3; no clear D gene. Germline CDR1 SNHLY, CDR2 FYNNEI. This CDR3 region has 13 residues. The ends were cut back, 7 bases at V and 4 bases at J, with 12 bases in the middle. The chain's CDR3 is CASTPNGADTQYF. The CDR3, as DNA: TGTGCCAGCACCCCAAATGGGGCAGATACGCAGTATTTT.

V usage is TRBV18 and J usage is TRBJ2-3; 9 bases match TRBD2. The V gene end was trimmed by 5 bases and the J gene end by 2 bases; junction bases not matched to a gene: 5. The germline CDR1 and CDR2 sequences are KGHSH and LQKENI. The CDR3 sequence is 15 residues long. CDR3 bases: TGTGCCAGCTCAACTCTAGCGGGGAACACAGATACGCAGTATTTT. Encoded protein: CASSTLAGNTDTQYF.

V usage is TRBV7-3 and J usage is TRBJ2-3, with TRBD2 as a possible D gene (6 bases). Looked up from germline, CDR1 is SGHTA and CDR2 is FQGTGA. The CDR3 has 15 amino acids. Trimming left V 2 bases short and J 4 bases short, with 13 bases between. The DNA for the CDR3 is TGTGCCAGCAGCTTATGGGCGGGAAGGTCAGATACGCAGTATTTT. Translated: CASSLWAGRSDTQYF. Full variable domain (rest looked up from reference TRBV7-3 and TRBJ2-3): GAGVSQTPSNKVTEKGKYVELRCDPISGHTALYWYRQSLGQGPEFLIYFQGTGAADDSGLPNDRFFAVRPEGSVSTLKIQRTERGDSAVYLCASSLWAGRSDTQYFGPGTRLTVL.

In its sample, this clone was seen once. This chain joins TRBV6-2 or TRBV6-3 and TRBJ2-5, with a possible D match to TRBD1 (6 bases). The CDR3 extends over 19 amino acids. Trimming left V 0 bases short and J 2 bases short, with 22 bases between. Germline V gives CDR1 MNHEY, CDR2 SVGEGT. CDR3 DNA: TGTGCCAGCAGTTACTCGCTACGCGGCTGGCGAGGGGGACAAGAGACCCAGTACTTC. Its translation: CASSYSLRGWRGGQETQYF.

The chain employs TRBV12-5 and TRBJ2-7; D uncertain. This CDR3 has 13 residues. The V and J ends lost 5 bases and 4 bases respectively, with 12 bases between them. Germline V gives CDR1 LGHNT, CDR2 FRNRAP. CDR3 coding DNA: TGTGCTAGTGGTCCCATCTACTTTTACGAGCAGTACTTC. Protein sequence: CASGPIYFYEQYF.

The chain carries TRBV19 and TRBJ2-4; TRBD1 might be the D (6 bases). Trimming pared 3 bases from V and 3 bases from J, leaving 9 bases between. Germline V gives CDR1 LNHDA, CDR2 SQIVND (reference sequence). The CDR3 totals 14 residues. This CDR3 reads CASSIKGDKNIQYF. The CDR3 DNA is TGTGCCAGTAGTATCAAGGGGGACAAAAACATTCAGTACTTC.

The rearrangement uses TRBV6-5 and TRBJ2-1; D unclear. The CDR3 totals 14 residues. In germline, CDR1 is MNHEY, CDR2 SVGAGI. The V gene lost 3 bases and the J gene lost 2 bases, with 8 bases spanning the gap. This chain's CDR3 is CASSYELTYNEQFF. The CDR3 DNA sequence: TGTGCCAGCAGTTATGAACTAACCTACAATGAGCAGTTCTTC.

J is TRBJ2-5 and V is TRBV6-5; D unclear. The CDR3 loop spans 13 amino acids. The V gene lost 4 bases and the J gene lost 6 bases, with 12 bases spanning the gap. Per the germline V gene, CDR1 is MNHEY and CDR2 is SVGAGI. The CDR3 reads CASSFLGSKTQYF. In DNA, the CDR3 is TGTGCCAGCAGTTTTTTGGGCTCGAAGACCCAGTACTTC.

The gene calls are TRBV28 and TRBJ1-3; no firm D call. The V and J ends lost 6 bases and 0 bases respectively, with 6 bases between them. Germline lookup yields CDR1 MDHEN and CDR2 SYDVKM. This CDR3 spans 13 amino acids. The CDR3 coding sequence is TGTGCCAGCAGATGGACCTCTGGAAACACCATATATTTT. Protein sequence: CASRWTSGNTIYF.

J is TRBJ1-3 and V is TRBV5-1; maybe TRBD1 (6 bases). Germline assignment: CDR1 SGHRS and CDR2 YFSETQ. Trimming left V 3 bases short and J 0 bases short, with 10 bases between. The CDR3 is 15 residues long. In nucleotides, the CDR3 is TGCGCCAGCAGCTCCGACAGGAGCTCTGGAAACACCATATATTTT. Its translation is CASSSDRSSGNTIYF.

The rearrangement uses TRBV7-3 and TRBJ2-5, with D possibly called TRBD1 or TRBD2 (6 bases each). The germline CDR1 and CDR2 sequences are SGHTA and FQGTGA. Between the trimmed V and J ends, which lost 2 bases and 6 bases, there was a span of 10 bases. The CDR3 extends over 13 amino acids. The CDR3 sequence is CASSLGGGKTQYF. CDR3 nucleotide sequence: TGTGCCAGCAGCTTAGGGGGCGGGAAGACCCAGTACTTC.

The genes are TRBV9 and TRBJ1-6; TRBD1 is a possible D gene (6 bases). V was cut by 3 bases and J by 8 bases, with 18 bases left in between. The CDR3 has 16 residues. From germline, CDR1 is SGDLS and CDR2 YYNGEE. The CDR3 nucleotides read TGTGCCAGCAGCGCTCTTGGTAGGGGGGGTGATTCACCCCTCCACTTT. Its translation: CASSALGRGGDSPLHF.

This clone was seen a few times. CDR3 in amino acids: CASSATGGIEKLFF. Here the CDR3 DNA reads TGTGCCAGCAGTGCGACAGGGGGGATTGAAAAACTGTTTTTT. The J gene is TRBJ1-4, the V gene TRBV2; 9 nucleotides agree with TRBD1. The length of the CDR3 is 14 residues. Germline CDR1 and CDR2: SNHLY and FYNNEI. The V segment lost 4 bases and the J segment 7 bases; nucleotides outside the gene matches: 4. Full variable domain (remainder filled in from reference TRBV2 and TRBJ1-4): EPEVTQTPSHQVTQMGQEVILRCVPISNHLYFYWYRQILGQKVEFLVSFYNNEISEKSEIFDDQFSVERPDGSNFTLKIRSTKLEDSAMYFCASSATGGIEKLFFGSGTQLSVL.

The V and J genes are TRBV2 and TRBJ1-6, with D uncertain. Germline CDR1 is SNHLY and CDR2 is FYNNEI. V lost 2 bases, J lost 5 bases, and 10 bases lay in between. The CDR3 runs to 15 residues. CDR3 DNA: TGTGCCAGCAGTGAACGGGAAGGGAATAATTCACCCCTCCACTTT. This codes for CASSEREGNNSPLHF. Full variable domain (remainder filled in from reference TRBV2 and TRBJ1-6): EPEVTQTPSHQVTQMGQEVILRCVPISNHLYFYWYRQILGQKVEFLVSFYNNEISEKSEIFDDQFSVERPDGSNFTLKIRSTKLEDSAMYFCASSEREGNNSPLHFGNGTRLTVT.

The gene calls are TRBV7-2 and TRBJ1-3; D is ambiguous. CDR3 size: 13 residues. Trimming left V 6 bases short and J 4 bases short, with 10 bases between. Germline V gives CDR1 SGHTA, CDR2 FQGNSA. CDR3 region: CASSLGVGNTIYF. In DNA, the CDR3 is TGTGCCAGCAGTCTCGGGGTAGGAAACACCATATATTTT.

This clone turned up a few times. V gene TRBV7-9 combines with J gene TRBJ1-2, with 7 nucleotides matching TRBD1. In germline, CDR1 is SEHNR, CDR2 FQNEAQ (reference sequence). The V and J ends lost 5 bases and 1 base, in that order; junction bases with no gene match: 7. The CDR3 loop spans 15 amino acids. The CDR3 loop reads CASSLTGARNYGYTF. The CDR3 DNA reads as TGTGCCAGCAGCCTTACAGGGGCCCGTAACTATGGCTACACCTTC.

This clone was seen only once. The V and J genes are TRBV5-4 and TRBJ1-2, with 7 nucleotides matching TRBD1. The CDR3 runs 15 residues. Germline V gene lookup returns CDR1 SGHNT and CDR2 YYREEE (reference sequence). Trimming at V came to 2 bases and at J to 4 bases, leaving 8 bases not matched to a gene. CDR3: CASSLAGGFGYGYTF. CDR3 DNA: TGTGCCAGCAGCTTAGCAGGGGGGTTTGGCTATGGCTACACCTTC.

The table lists this clone with a count of one. J is TRBJ1-2 and V is TRBV5-6, with a possible D match to TRBD1 (6 bases). The CDR3 extends over 15 amino acids. V shed 3 bases and J shed 2 bases, with 14 bases lying between them. Looked up from germline, CDR1 is SGHDT and CDR2 is YYEEEE. CDR3 sequence (DNA): TGTGCCAGCAGCTCGTCAGGGGCCCCAAACTATGGCTACACCTTC. Translating gives CASSSSGAPNYGYTF.

The chain carries TRBV5-1 and TRBJ2-6; 8 nucleotides align to TRBD1. CDR1 SGHRS and CDR2 YFSETQ come from the germline V gene. The V segment lost 4 bases and the J segment 0 bases; nucleotides outside the gene matches: 9. The CDR3 is 18 residues long. As DNA, the CDR3 is TGCGCCAGCAGCGAGCCCGGGACAGGCTTCTCTGGGGCCAACGTCCTGACTTTC. It encodes CASSEPGTGFSGANVLTF.

The chain carries TRBV28 and TRBJ1-5; 12 bases match TRBD1. CDR3 length: 21 residues. After removal of 3 bases from V and 0 bases from J, the junction contained 15 bases not matched to a gene. Germline loops: CDR1 MDHEN, CDR2 SYDVKM. The CDR3 DNA sequence: TGTGCCAGCAGTTTGTGGGACAGGGGGCCGATGTCTGGAAATAGCAATCAGCCCCAGCATTTT. It yields the protein CASSLWDRGPMSGNSNQPQHF.